This TCR beta chain was identified during a study of cytomegalovirus exposure and HLA in healthy donors. The study, taken as a whole, reports: It was likely that a cluster of highly shared sequence variants was a sequencing artifact.

On this clone: Its antigen remains unknown.

The PCR made use of 60 Vbeta and 13 Jbeta primers. Measured with immunoSEQ multiplex PCR; TCRdb has only the in-frame clones, and not every one. The data hold 100,000 to 150,000 clones, with roughly 78% observed a single time. With 5 bases removed from V and 4 bases from J, the gap between germline ends came to 13 bases. The CDR3 extends over 14 amino acids. Germline assignment: CDR1 SGHVS and CDR2 FQNEAQ. This rearrangement joins TRBV7-8 to TRBJ2-3; D may be TRBD1 (6 bases). The sequence was collected from a man between 25 and 39 years old in good health and CMV-seropositive. The sequenced sample consisted of PBMCs. CDR3 region: CASSHRDRSDTQYF. DNA of the CDR3: TGTGCCAGCAGCCACCGCGACAGGTCAGATACGCAGTATTTT. The whole variable domain, filled in from reference TRBV7-8 and TRBJ2-3, reads GAGVSQSPRYKVAKRGQDVALRCDPISGHVSLFWYQQALGQGPEFLTYFQNEAQLDKSGLPSDRFFAERPEGSVSTLKIQRTQQEDSAVYLCASSHRDRSDTQYFGPGTRLTVL.